Described below is a single T cell receptor beta chain sequence and its context. Its antigen is unknown. cDNA synthesis used the whole RNA isolate, giving expressed TCRB sequences. Assay: immunoSEQ multiplex PCR; the TCRdb copy retains only in-frame clones and omits some. The repertoire holds about 740,000 clones, with around an eighth as singletons. Stem cell-like memory, regulatory, central memory and naive CD4+ cells were sorted via CD45RO/CCR7/CD25/CD127/CD95/CD27. This record comes from a study of beta chain features in type 1 diabetes. Findings and limits, study-wide: Type 1 diabetes patients had VDJ junctions that carried fewer insertions and more deletions. The study found moderately but significantly shorter TCRB CDR3s in all four CD4+ subsets of Type 1 diabetes patients.

CDR3 length equals 15 residues. Germline lookup yields CDR1 SEHNR and CDR2 FQNEAQ (reference sequence). Trimming left V 3 bases short and J 1 base short, with 9 bases between. The sample comprised naive CD4+ T cells from blood. The origin of this receptor is a man in his late teens or twenties with type 1 diabetes. The chain has TRBV7-9 and TRBJ2-2; perhaps TRBD1 as D (6 bases). The CDR3 coding sequence is TGTGCCAGCAGCTTTGGGACATTGAACACCGGGGAGCTGTTTTTT. It translates to CASSFGTLNTGELFF.